These 10 T cell receptor beta chains were sequenced from one sample in a study of blood T cells in healthy people across ages. Next came a second PCR, run for about 7 to 12 cycles, which used a sample-barcoded 5' primer along with a J-beta primer mix. TCRdb re-called the 5' RACE reads with MiXCR, one entry per CDR3 protein. The data show over a million distinct CDR3 sequences, approximately 39% seen once. The sequencing sample was made of blood. The receptors stem from a woman aged 18-29 years in good health.

Only a few counts were recorded for this clonotype. The chain couples TRBV4-3 to TRBJ2-3, with 7 bases aligning to TRBD2. Per germline, CDR1 LGHNA and CDR2 YSLEER. The CDR3 is made up of 18 amino acids. V lost 0 bases and J lost 0; bases outside the gene matches: 9. CDR3 amino acids: CASSQEGGLAVSTDTQYF. CDR3 nucleotides: TGCGCCAGCAGCCAAGAAGGTGGGCTAGCGGTTAGCACAGATACGCAGTATTTT.

This sequence joins TRBV10-2 and TRBJ2-5; D is possibly TRBD2 (5 bases). The CDR3 sequence is 15 residues long. Trimming pared 7 bases from V and 1 base from J, leaving 16 bases between. Looked up from germline, CDR1 is WSHSY and CDR2 is SAAADI. Written as DNA, the CDR3 is TGCGCCAGCAACCCCCCGGGAACCTCCCAAGAGACCCAGTACTTC. It yields the protein CASNPPGTSQETQYF.

This chain connects TRBV27 to TRBJ1-3, with unresolved D. The CDR3 has 15 residues. V was shortened by 8 bases and J by 0 bases, with 14 bases between the two germline ends. The V gene's germline CDR1 is MNHEY and CDR2 SMNVEV (reference sequence). The CDR3 loop reads CASAPRASSGNTIYF. In DNA, the CDR3 is TGTGCCAGCGCCCCCCGGGCCAGCTCTGGAAACACCATATATTTT.

This clonotype has a handful of counts. The V call is TRBV7-2, the J call TRBJ2-1; tentative D call: TRBD1 (6 bases). Trimming removed 5 bases at V and 6 bases at J, with 20 bases between. The germline gives CDR1 SGHTA, CDR2 FQGNSA. The CDR3 spans 16 residues. CDR3: CASSLHRDTVGNEQFF. The CDR3 DNA is TGTGCCAGCAGCCTCCACAGGGACACCGTCGGCAATGAGCAGTTCTTC.

The chain joins TRBV29-1 to TRBJ2-7; D is unresolved. The CDR3 contains 12 residues. Looked up from germline, CDR1 is SQVTM and CDR2 is ANQGSEA. Trimming shortened V by 6 bases and J by 2 bases, and 11 bases separated the two germline ends. The CDR3 here is CSVARPPYEQYF. DNA of the CDR3: TGCAGCGTGGCGAGACCTCCCTACGAGCAGTACTTC.

This clonotype turned up a few times. Here the CDR3 DNA reads TGTGCCAGCAGTGAGTCTAGCGGGAGGGGCGCAGATACGCAGTATTTT. Its protein is CASSESSGRGADTQYF. The rearrangement uses TRBV6-1 and TRBJ2-3, with 12 bases aligning to TRBD2. Trimming cost V 3 bases and J 4 bases; bases outside gene matches: 5. Germline values: CDR1 MNHNS, CDR2 SASEGT. This CDR3 is built from 16 residues.

This clonotype was seen a handful of times. The rearrangement links TRBV5-1 to TRBJ2-1, with D possibly called TRBD1 or TRBD2 (5 bases each). The V end lost 1 base, the J end lost 6 bases, and 17 bases lay between the germline ends. Germline values: CDR1 SGHRS, CDR2 YFSETQ. The CDR3 contains 16 residues. CDR3 loop: CASSLISGGPVNEQFF. DNA of the CDR3: TGCGCCAGCAGCTTGATTTCTGGGGGTCCGGTCAATGAGCAGTTCTTC.

V usage is TRBV7-2 and J usage is TRBJ2-7; no firm D call. Germline V lookup: CDR1 SGHTA, CDR2 FQGNSA. Trimming took 5 bases from V and 0 from J, leaving 11 bases between them. CDR3 size: 14 residues. This chain's CDR3 is CASSTWTSSYEQYF. CDR3 DNA sequence: TGTGCCAGCAGCACCTGGACCAGCTCCTACGAGCAGTACTTC.

The chain is built from TRBV29-1 and TRBJ1-1; tentatively, D is TRBD1 (5 bases). Germline loops: CDR1 SQVTM, CDR2 ANQGSEA. CDR3 length: 14 residues. Trimming removed 4 bases from V and 1 base from J, with 13 bases in between. CDR3 amino acids: CSVAGRNKNTEAFF. The CDR3 DNA is TGCAGCGTTGCGGGGCGTAACAAGAACACTGAAGCTTTCTTT.

The chain couples TRBV29-1 to TRBJ2-1; D not resolved. The end of the DNA fits TRBJ2-7 better, so the J call may be wrong. In germline, CDR1 is SQVTM, CDR2 ANQGSEA. This CDR3 region has 14 residues. The CDR3 region is CSVAHTLSYNEQYF. CDR3 nucleotides: TGCAGCGTTGCTCACACCCTTTCCTACAATGAGCAGTACTTC.